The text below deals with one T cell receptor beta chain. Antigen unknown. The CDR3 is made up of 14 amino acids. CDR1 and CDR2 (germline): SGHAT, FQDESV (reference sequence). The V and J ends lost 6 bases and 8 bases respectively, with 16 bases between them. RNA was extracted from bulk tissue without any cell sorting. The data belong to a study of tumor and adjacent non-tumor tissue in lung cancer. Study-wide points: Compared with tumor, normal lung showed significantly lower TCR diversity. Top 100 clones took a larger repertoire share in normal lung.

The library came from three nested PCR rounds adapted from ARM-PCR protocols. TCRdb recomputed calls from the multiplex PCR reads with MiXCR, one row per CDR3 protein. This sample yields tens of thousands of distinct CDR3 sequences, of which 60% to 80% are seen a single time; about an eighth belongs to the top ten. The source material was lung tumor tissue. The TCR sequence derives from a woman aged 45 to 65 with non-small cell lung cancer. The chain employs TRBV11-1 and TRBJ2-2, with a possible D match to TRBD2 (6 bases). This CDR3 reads CASSRRTGVGELFF. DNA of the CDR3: TGTGCCAGCAGTCGGAGAACGGGAGTGGGGGAGCTGTTTTTT.